This T cell receptor (beta chain) comes out of a study of T cells after yellow fever vaccination (dated by TCRdb to the late 2010s). Describing the broader study: Libraries from fractions with low cell numbers were prepared with the SMART-Seq v4 Ultra Low Input RNA kit. Bulk PBMC replicates and cell subsets were isolated from blood drawn at multiple timepoints before and after both primary and secondary immunization. To follow T-cell clones before and after both primary and booster YFV17D yellow fever vaccination, bulk TCR alpha and beta repertoires underwent longitudinal sequencing. Two healthy male donors, one aged 18 to 30 and one aged 30 to 40 years, made up the cohort. Results the study describes overall, beyond this receptor: A small fraction of clonotypes appeared in both the CD4 and CD8 compartments, likely as a result of convergent recombination. Compared with the primary T-cell response, the secondary T-cell response was weaker but faster, peaking on day 5 rather than day 15. Most clones expanded after primary vaccination were re-detected after the booster (almost 97% of CD4 and approximately 88% of CD8), suggesting broad memory maintenance. Only a couple of donors were included in the study, so the extent to which the findings can be generalized is limited. Computational filtering was required because FACS-sorted repertoires could contain abundant contaminating clonotypes from the bulk population.

This clonotype was observed once. Its antigen is unknown. Qualities for individual bases were not recorded, and no much larger clone is one base off. One read alone is a weak basis. CDR1 and CDR2, per the germline V gene, are SGHRS and YFSETQ. Inclusive of the bounding cysteine and phenylalanine, the CDR3 is 15 residues long. CDR3 DNA is the only sequence kept; it has 45 bases, read in frame from the first base. For this chain, trimming is 6 bases at the V end and 3 bases at the J end, and the number of junction bases without a gene match is 6. Sequencer: Illumina NovaSeq 6000. TCR cDNA was synthesized by 5'RACE template switching, which introduced a universal primer site and unique molecular identifiers. Priming of cDNA synthesis was performed from both the TCR alpha and TCR beta constant segments. Library amplification involved two PCR steps, and the second step added sample barcodes and sequencing adapters. Sequencing of libraries was done on Illumina HiSeq 2500 (2x100 bp) or NovaSeq (2x150 bp). Turning to the authors' computational methods: Demultiplexing of reads and collapsing into UMI consensus sequences were performed with MIGEC, and V(D)J alignment was carried out with MiXCR. Vaccine-responding clonotypes were defined with edgeR using replicate PBMC samples, requiring FDR below 0.01 and a log2 fold change above 5 up to day 15. Each bulk clonotype received a CD4 or CD8 identity based on whether the sequenced CD4 or CD8 repertoire contained that clonotype at higher abundance. Using fastp trimming at Q25 and MiXCR clonotype assembly, TCRdb reanalyzed the public sequencing data and kept in-frame beta chains. Identical CDR3 proteins give one entry, which carries the most common genes and DNA. TCRdb's processing, not the authors' own work, is the source of the V and J calls. This sample has some 320,000 distinct CDR3 sequences in its table, and around 8.6% of those were observed once. The top ten clones comprise around 3.1% of the sample.

The treatment or condition label, read with the paper, signifies: live attenuated yellow fever vaccine strain. A standard Ficoll-Paque protocol was used to isolate PBMCs from peripheral blood. Dynabeads CD4 and CD8 positive selection kits were used to isolate CD4 and CD8 T-cell fractions. TriZol was used to extract RNA from bulk PBMCs, CD4 and CD8 fractions, and dextramer-positive and dextramer-negative fractions. The chain uses TRBV5-1 and TRBJ2-3; 11 of the junction bases match TRBD1. Sequencing used CD4+ T cells sorted from PBMCs, obtained 5 days after the yellow fever booster vaccination. The clonotype was recovered from a man younger than 30 who received the YFV17D yellow fever vaccine. CDR3 reads: CASTAGTGGTDTQYF. Read as DNA, the sequence is TGCGCCAGCACCGCCGGGACAGGGGGGACAGATACGCAGTATTTT. When the CDR3 is completed using the reference TRBV5-1 and TRBJ2-3 genes on either side, the full variable domain is KAGVTQTPRYLIKTRGQQVTLSCSPISGHRSVSWYQQTPGQGLQFLFEYFSETQRNKGNFPGRFSGRQFSNSRSEMNVSTLELGDSALYLCASTAGTGGTDTQYFGPGTRLTVL.